This T cell receptor beta chain was sequenced for a study of blood T cell repertoires in COVID-19. Overall study: Samples taken during acute and convalescent COVID-19 were collected in the United States, Italy and Spain.

Generated by immunoSEQ multiplex PCR, the TCRdb table keeps only in-frame clones and is missing some. The data hold approximately 140,000 clones, with about 83% observed a single time. Concerning this clone itself: Distinct nucleotide sequences in the sample also encode this CDR3.

Germline values: CDR1 MDHEN, CDR2 SYDVKM. This CDR3 contains 16 residues. V lost 2 bases and J lost 3; bases outside the gene matches: 5. The genes are TRBV28 and TRBJ2-3; 10 nucleotides line up with TRBD2. Sequences were obtained from peripheral blood. The origin of this receptor is a middle-aged man with acute or convalescent COVID-19. Here the CDR3 DNA reads TGTGCCAGCAGTTTAAAAGCGGGGGGGAGGACAGATACGCAGTATTTT. It specifies CASSLKAGGRTDTQYF.